This TCR beta chain was captured in a study of Ad26.COV2.S vaccination and SARS-CoV-2 variants. About the research overall: Doses of Ad26.COV2.S were injected into muscle once or twice, 56 days apart.

Specified treatment: over 15 received Ad26.COV2.S at low or high dose, single or two shots; five or six received placebo; per-sample allocation not given. The study sampled participants on day 63 after the first vaccine or placebo injection. Cohort 1b enrolled adults aged 18-55 years in Boston. Sequenced by immunoSEQ multiplex PCR; TCRdb stores in-frame clones only, minus some. This repertoire shows around 340,000 clones, 80% to 90% found once; its top ten account for approximately 11%. Study-level points and caveats: Researchers reported similar non-spike TCR breadth in vaccine and placebo recipients.

This clone occurred a few times. Its cognate antigen is unknown. The V end lost 3 bases, the J end lost 2 bases, and 11 bases lay between the germline ends. The CDR3 loop spans 14 amino acids. CDR1 MNHNS and CDR2 SASEGT come from the germline V gene. This chain links TRBV6-1 with TRBJ2-7; D possibly corresponds to TRBD1 (5 bases). The origin of this receptor is a person between 18 and 65 years old who received the Ad26.COV2.S COVID-19 vaccine or a placebo. The sample consisted of peripheral blood, taken in a trial of Ad26.COV2.S vaccine versus placebo. The CDR3 protein is CASSEQGLTYEQYF. The CDR3, as DNA: TGTGCCAGCAGTGAGCAGGGCCTAACCTACGAGCAGTACTTC.